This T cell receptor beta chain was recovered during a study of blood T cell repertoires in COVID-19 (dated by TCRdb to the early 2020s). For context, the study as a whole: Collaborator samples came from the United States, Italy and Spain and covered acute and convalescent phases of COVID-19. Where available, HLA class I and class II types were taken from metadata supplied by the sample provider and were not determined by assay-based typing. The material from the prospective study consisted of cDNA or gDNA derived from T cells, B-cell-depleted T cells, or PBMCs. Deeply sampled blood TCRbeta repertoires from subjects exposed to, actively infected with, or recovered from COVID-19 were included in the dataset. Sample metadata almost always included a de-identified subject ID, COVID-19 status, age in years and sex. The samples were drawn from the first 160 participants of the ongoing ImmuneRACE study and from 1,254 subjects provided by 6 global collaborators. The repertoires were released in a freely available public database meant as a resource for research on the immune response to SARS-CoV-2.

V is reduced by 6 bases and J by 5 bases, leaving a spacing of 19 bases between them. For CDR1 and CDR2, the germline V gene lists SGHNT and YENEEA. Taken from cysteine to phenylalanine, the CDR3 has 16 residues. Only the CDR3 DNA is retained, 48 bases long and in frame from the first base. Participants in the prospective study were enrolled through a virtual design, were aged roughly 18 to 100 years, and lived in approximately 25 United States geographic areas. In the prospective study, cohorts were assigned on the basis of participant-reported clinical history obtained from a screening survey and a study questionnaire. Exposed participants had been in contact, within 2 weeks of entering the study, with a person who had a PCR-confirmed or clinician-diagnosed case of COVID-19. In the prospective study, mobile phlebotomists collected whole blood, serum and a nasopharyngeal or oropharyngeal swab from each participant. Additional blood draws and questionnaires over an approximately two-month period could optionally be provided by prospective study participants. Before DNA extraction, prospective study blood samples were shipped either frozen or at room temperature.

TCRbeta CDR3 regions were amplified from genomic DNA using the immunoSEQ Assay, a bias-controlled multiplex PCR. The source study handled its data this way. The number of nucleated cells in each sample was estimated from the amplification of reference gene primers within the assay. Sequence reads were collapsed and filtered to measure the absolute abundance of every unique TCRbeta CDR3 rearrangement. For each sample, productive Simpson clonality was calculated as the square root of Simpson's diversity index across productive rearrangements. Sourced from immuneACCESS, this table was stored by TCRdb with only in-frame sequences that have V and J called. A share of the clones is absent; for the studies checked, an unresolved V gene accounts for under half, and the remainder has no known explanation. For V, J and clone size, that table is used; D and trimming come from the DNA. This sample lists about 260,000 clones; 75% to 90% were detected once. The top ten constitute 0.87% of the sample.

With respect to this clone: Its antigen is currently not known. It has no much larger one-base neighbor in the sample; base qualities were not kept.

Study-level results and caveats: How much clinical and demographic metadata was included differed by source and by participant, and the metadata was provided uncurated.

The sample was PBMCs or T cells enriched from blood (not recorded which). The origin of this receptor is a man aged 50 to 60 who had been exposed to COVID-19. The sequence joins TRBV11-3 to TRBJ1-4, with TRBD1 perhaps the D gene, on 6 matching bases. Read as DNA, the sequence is TGTGCCAGCAGTTCACCCCCAGGGGTCCAGAATGAAAAACTGTTTTTT. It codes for CASSSPPGVQNEKLFF.